This is a list of T cell receptor beta chains from one sample in a study of CD8 T cells in Susac syndrome. One entry per CDR3 protein, called by TCRdb with MiXCR from the immunoSEQ multiplex PCR reads. The sample has about 150,000 distinct CDR3 sequences; roughly 95% are singletons. The specimen sequenced was CD8+ T cells from PBMCs. The receptors come from a human donor with multiple sclerosis. Both conserved end residues are part of each CDR3. A D gene is named only where the DNA matches it firmly. The listing skips clone size in some rows; elsewhere it reads once, few, many or a size class.

j_call: TRBJ2-5
v_call: TRBV3-1
clone_size: once
d_call: NA
cdr3_nt: TGTGCCAGCAGCCGGCCGGGACAAAAAGGCCAAGAGACCCAGTACTTC
cdr3_aa: CASSRPGQKGQETQYF

j_call: TRBJ2-3
v_call: TRBV20-1
clone_size: NA
d_call: TRBD2
cdr3_nt: TGCAGTGCTAGAGATCCGCCCGCTAGCGGGGGGGCGGATACGCAGTATTTT
cdr3_aa: CSARDPPASGGADTQYF

j_call: TRBJ2-1
v_call: TRBV24-1
clone_size: NA
d_call: NA
cdr3_nt: TGTGCCACCAGTGATCCGGACACCAATGAGCAGTTCTTC
cdr3_aa: CATSDPDTNEQFF

j_call: TRBJ2-3
v_call: TRBV2
clone_size: NA
d_call: TRBD1
cdr3_nt: TGTGCCAGCATTACGACAGGGAGCACAGATACGCAGTATTTT
cdr3_aa: CASITTGSTDTQYF

j_call: TRBJ2-7
v_call: TRBV2
clone_size: NA
d_call: NA
cdr3_nt: TGTGCCAGCAGTGAAGTAGCCCCCTATCGGGCAGGGATCAACGAGCAGTACTTC
cdr3_aa: CASSEVAPYRAGINEQYF

j_call: TRBJ2-3
v_call: TRBV20-1
clone_size: NA
d_call: TRBD2
cdr3_nt: TGCAGTGCTAGAAATCACCGGACCGTAGCGGGGATGAGCACAGATACGCAGTATTTT
cdr3_aa: CSARNHRTVAGMSTDTQYF

j_call: TRBJ2-1
v_call: TRBV9
clone_size: NA
d_call: TRBD1
cdr3_nt: TGTGCCAGCAGCCCTACAGGGGAAGAAATGAGGCAGTTCTTC
cdr3_aa: CASSPTGEEMRQFF

j_call: TRBJ1-5
v_call: TRBV20-1
clone_size: NA
d_call: NA
cdr3_nt: TGCAGTGCTAAAGACGGGGGGGACAATCAGCCCCAGCATTTT
cdr3_aa: CSAKDGGDNQPQHF

j_call: TRBJ2-3
v_call: TRBV24-1
clone_size: NA
d_call: NA
cdr3_nt: TGTGCCACCAGTGACCCGACTAGAGATACGCAGTATTTT
cdr3_aa: CATSDPTRDTQYF

j_call: TRBJ2-1
v_call: TRBV29-1
clone_size: NA
d_call: NA
cdr3_nt: TGCAGCGTTGGGGGGAGGTACAATGAGCAGTTCTTC
cdr3_aa: CSVGGRYNEQFF

j_call: TRBJ2-1
v_call: TRBV12-3/TRBV12-4
clone_size: NA
d_call: NA
cdr3_nt: TGTGCCAGCACCTACGGAAGGGGGGATAACTCCTACAATGAGCAGTTCTTC
cdr3_aa: CASTYGRGDNSYNEQFF

j_call: TRBJ2-7
v_call: TRBV29-1
clone_size: once
d_call: TRBD1
cdr3_nt: TGCAGCGGACGGGACAGGATATCCTACGAGCAGTACTTC
cdr3_aa: CSGRDRISYEQYF

j_call: TRBJ1-1
v_call: TRBV20-1
clone_size: NA
d_call: NA
cdr3_nt: TGCAGTGCTAGCCAGAGTTGGAACACTGAAGCTTTCTTT
cdr3_aa: CSASQSWNTEAFF

j_call: TRBJ2-5
v_call: TRBV6-6
clone_size: NA
d_call: NA
cdr3_nt: TGTGCCAGCAGTTCCCTAGCGTACCAAGAGACCCAGTACTTC
cdr3_aa: CASSSLAYQETQYF

j_call: TRBJ1-5
v_call: TRBV4-2
clone_size: NA
d_call: NA
cdr3_nt: TGTGCCAGCAGCGCCCGGGGCTTTAATCAGCCCCAGCATTTT
cdr3_aa: CASSARGFNQPQHF

j_call: TRBJ2-5
v_call: TRBV5-1
clone_size: NA
d_call: NA
cdr3_nt: TGCGCCAGCAGCGGCGGCGACAGTCCTAAAGAGACCCAGTACTTC
cdr3_aa: CASSGGDSPKETQYF

j_call: TRBJ2-5
v_call: TRBV20-1
clone_size: once
d_call: TRBD2
cdr3_nt: TGCAGTGCTGGGCGGGGGGACCCGTACCAAGAGACCCAGTACTTC
cdr3_aa: CSAGRGDPYQETQYF

j_call: TRBJ2-7
v_call: TRBV7-9
clone_size: once
d_call: NA
cdr3_nt: TGTGCCAGCAGCCCAACCCCTCTGTACTACGAGCAGTACTTC
cdr3_aa: CASSPTPLYYEQYF

j_call: TRBJ2-3
v_call: TRBV29-1
clone_size: NA
d_call: NA
cdr3_nt: TGCAGCGCTGTTGCCTGGGGAGCCGGGGATACGCAGTATTTT
cdr3_aa: CSAVAWGAGDTQYF

j_call: TRBJ1-1
v_call: TRBV14
clone_size: NA
d_call: NA
cdr3_nt: TGTGCCAGCAGCCAAGATCGGGACACTATGAACACTGAAGCTTTCTTT
cdr3_aa: CASSQDRDTMNTEAFF

j_call: TRBJ2-7
v_call: TRBV7-2
clone_size: NA
d_call: NA
cdr3_nt: TGTGCCAGCAGCCCCCCTAAGACAGGAGCCTCCTACGAGCAGTACTTC
cdr3_aa: CASSPPKTGASYEQYF

j_call: TRBJ2-3
v_call: TRBV20-1
clone_size: NA
d_call: NA
cdr3_nt: TGCAGTGCTAGTCTCGTTGAATCTAGCACAGATACGCAGTATTTT
cdr3_aa: CSASLVESSTDTQYF

j_call: TRBJ1-4
v_call: TRBV2
clone_size: NA
d_call: NA
cdr3_nt: TGTGCCAGCGAAGAAGCGTGGTCTAATGAAAAACTGTTTTTT
cdr3_aa: CASEEAWSNEKLFF

j_call: TRBJ2-5
v_call: TRBV29-1
clone_size: NA
d_call: NA
cdr3_nt: TGCAGCGCTGGTTTAGAAGGTGAATTCCAAGAGACCCAGTACTTC
cdr3_aa: CSAGLEGEFQETQYF

j_call: TRBJ2-1
v_call: TRBV20-1
clone_size: NA
d_call: NA
cdr3_nt: TGCAGTGCTATTGTTGGGGCCTTGCAGTTCTTC
cdr3_aa: CSAIVGALQFF

j_call: TRBJ1-1
v_call: TRBV4-1
clone_size: NA
d_call: NA
cdr3_nt: TGCGCCAGCAGCCAAGGGCGGGGAGGGAGAACTGAAGCTTTCTTT
cdr3_aa: CASSQGRGGRTEAFF

j_call: TRBJ2-3
v_call: TRBV2
clone_size: NA
d_call: TRBD2
cdr3_nt: TGTGCCAGCAGTGAATGGCTAGCGGGCACAGATACGCAGTATTTT
cdr3_aa: CASSEWLAGTDTQYF

j_call: TRBJ2-3
v_call: TRBV9
clone_size: NA
d_call: NA
cdr3_nt: TGTGCCAGCAGCGTAGGAGGGAAGGGTTCAGATACGCAGTATTTT
cdr3_aa: CASSVGGKGSDTQYF

j_call: TRBJ1-1
v_call: TRBV25-1
clone_size: NA
d_call: NA
cdr3_nt: TGTGCCAGCAGTGAATTAGGGGTTACTGAAGCTTTCTTT
cdr3_aa: CASSELGVTEAFF

j_call: TRBJ2-7
v_call: TRBV25-1
clone_size: NA
d_call: TRBD1
cdr3_nt: TGTGCCAGCAGAGACAGGGCTTCCTACGAGCAGTACTTC
cdr3_aa: CASRDRASYEQYF

j_call: TRBJ2-1
v_call: TRBV27
clone_size: NA
d_call: NA
cdr3_nt: TGTGCCAGCAGCAACGACCGGGGCAGGGGTACCTACAATGAGCAGTTCTTC
cdr3_aa: CASSNDRGRGTYNEQFF

j_call: TRBJ2-4
v_call: TRBV13
clone_size: once
d_call: NA
cdr3_nt: TGTGCCAGCAGCTTAGGAGGGCAGGCGATAAACATTCAGTACTTC
cdr3_aa: CASSLGGQAINIQYF

j_call: TRBJ2-3
v_call: TRBV10-3
clone_size: NA
d_call: TRBD2
cdr3_nt: TGTGCCATCAATGATCGGGGGGGGACCACAGATACGCAGTATTTT
cdr3_aa: CAINDRGGTTDTQYF

j_call: TRBJ2-7
v_call: TRBV29-1
clone_size: NA
d_call: TRBD1
cdr3_nt: TGCAGCGTTGAAGATCTCGACAGGGCCGAGCAGTACTTC
cdr3_aa: CSVEDLDRAEQYF

j_call: TRBJ2-7
v_call: TRBV4-1
clone_size: NA
d_call: NA
cdr3_nt: TGCGCCAGCAGCGCTCTCCCGGACAGACCCTACGAGCAGTACTTC
cdr3_aa: CASSALPDRPYEQYF

j_call: TRBJ1-1
v_call: TRBV5-1
clone_size: NA
d_call: NA
cdr3_nt: TGCGCCAGCTACCCTTCCGAGTCGAACACTGAAGCTTTCTTT
cdr3_aa: CASYPSESNTEAFF

j_call: TRBJ2-7
v_call: TRBV6-1
clone_size: once
d_call: TRBD2
cdr3_nt: TGTGCCAGCAGCAACCACTCTAGCGGGGGGTACTACGAGCAGTACTTC
cdr3_aa: CASSNHSSGGYYEQYF

j_call: TRBJ2-1
v_call: TRBV9
clone_size: once
d_call: NA
cdr3_nt: TGTGCCAGCAGCGTAGCGCCGGGGGTCTACAATGAGCAGTTCTTC
cdr3_aa: CASSVAPGVYNEQFF

j_call: TRBJ2-3
v_call: TRBV30
clone_size: NA
d_call: NA
cdr3_nt: TGTGCCTGGAGCGAACTAGATGATACGCAGTATTTT
cdr3_aa: CAWSELDDTQYF

j_call: TRBJ2-5
v_call: TRBV13
clone_size: few
d_call: NA
cdr3_nt: TGTGCCAGCAGCTTTGGCAGCCAAGAGACCCAGTACTTC
cdr3_aa: CASSFGSQETQYF

j_call: TRBJ1-2
v_call: TRBV29-1
clone_size: once
d_call: TRBD1
cdr3_nt: TGCAGCGTTGTAGGGGGCGCGCGTGGCTACACCTTC
cdr3_aa: CSVVGGARGYTF

j_call: TRBJ2-3
v_call: TRBV20-1
clone_size: NA
d_call: NA
cdr3_nt: TGCAGTGCCCCCTACACAGATACGCAGTATTTT
cdr3_aa: CSAPYTDTQYF

j_call: TRBJ2-1
v_call: TRBV25-1
clone_size: NA
d_call: NA
cdr3_nt: TGTGCCAGCAGTGAAGGAGTCAGGAGCTCCTACAATGAGCAGTTCTTC
cdr3_aa: CASSEGVRSSYNEQFF

j_call: TRBJ1-2
v_call: TRBV19
clone_size: NA
d_call: NA
cdr3_nt: TGTGCCAGTAGTATAGGGAGAGGGGGGGCCTATGGCTACACCTTC
cdr3_aa: CASSIGRGGAYGYTF

j_call: TRBJ1-2
v_call: TRBV29-1
clone_size: once
d_call: TRBD1
cdr3_nt: TGCAGCGGGGAAGGGGGCGAGTCCTATGGCTACACCTTC
cdr3_aa: CSGEGGESYGYTF

j_call: TRBJ1-1
v_call: TRBV20-1
clone_size: NA
d_call: NA
cdr3_nt: TGCAGTGCTAGATTTCGAGGAAACACTGAAGCTTTCTTT
cdr3_aa: CSARFRGNTEAFF

j_call: TRBJ2-1
v_call: TRBV6-5
clone_size: NA
d_call: TRBD2
cdr3_nt: TGTGCCAGCGGACTAGCGGCAAGGGATGAGCAGTTCTTC
cdr3_aa: CASGLAARDEQFF

j_call: TRBJ2-7
v_call: TRBV4-2
clone_size: NA
d_call: NA
cdr3_nt: TGTGCCAGCAGCCAAGGTCACTACTCCTACGAGCAGTACTTC
cdr3_aa: CASSQGHYSYEQYF

j_call: TRBJ1-5
v_call: TRBV19
clone_size: NA
d_call: NA
cdr3_nt: TGTGCCAGTAGTATCCTGGCGGGGGCTCGGCCCCAGCATTTT
cdr3_aa: CASSILAGARPQHF

j_call: TRBJ2-5
v_call: TRBV7-9
clone_size: NA
d_call: NA
cdr3_nt: TGTGCCAGCAGCGTACGACAGAGTCAAGAGACCCAGTACTTC
cdr3_aa: CASSVRQSQETQYF

j_call: TRBJ1-5
v_call: TRBV6-5
clone_size: NA
d_call: NA
cdr3_nt: TGTGCCAGCAGTTACCGGTCAGGCAATCAGCCCCAGCATTTT
cdr3_aa: CASSYRSGNQPQHF

j_call: TRBJ1-6
v_call: TRBV29-1
clone_size: NA
d_call: TRBD1
cdr3_nt: TGCAGCGTCGGTCAGGGGGCTCCGGATAATTCACCCCTCCACTTT
cdr3_aa: CSVGQGAPDNSPLHF

j_call: TRBJ2-3
v_call: TRBV29-1
clone_size: NA
d_call: NA
cdr3_nt: TGCAGCGGGGGAGATCCAGATACGCAGTATTTT
cdr3_aa: CSGGDPDTQYF

j_call: TRBJ2-7
v_call: TRBV27
clone_size: NA
d_call: NA
cdr3_nt: TGTGCCAGCAGTTACCTTGGGGAATGGACCTACGAGCAGTACTTC
cdr3_aa: CASSYLGEWTYEQYF

j_call: TRBJ1-4
v_call: TRBV20-1
clone_size: NA
d_call: NA
cdr3_nt: TGCAGTGCTAGAGGCCTCACAAGGTTGGGGAATGAAAAACTGTTTTTT
cdr3_aa: CSARGLTRLGNEKLFF